These 4 T cell receptor beta chains were all obtained from the same sample, sequenced in a study of blood T cell repertoires in COVID-19. Sequencing used immunoSEQ multiplex PCR; TCRdb keeps in-frame clones, though not all of them. This sample has approximately 170,000 clones, with approximately 81% found just once. What was sequenced was peripheral blood. These receptors all come from a woman of 80 years or more with active or convalescent COVID-19.

This chain connects TRBV5-1 to TRBJ2-7; D is ambiguous. This CDR3 is built from 14 residues. Trimming removed 3 bases from V and 1 base from J, with 11 bases in between. Germline V CDR1 and CDR2: SGHRS, YFSETQ. Written as DNA, the CDR3 is TGCGCCAGCAGCTCTTTGACGACTTCCTACGAGCAGTACTTC. Amino acids: CASSSLTTSYEQYF.

To note about this clone: Other DNA sequences of this sample code for an identical CDR3. This sequence joins TRBV9 and TRBJ1-5, with D maybe TRBD1 (6 bases). The CDR3 runs to 14 residues. Germline CDR1 SGDLS, CDR2 YYNGEE. Trimming took 0 bases from V and 2 from J, leaving 6 bases between them. The CDR3 sequence is CASSVGQGNQPQHF. As DNA, the CDR3 is TGTGCCAGCAGCGTAGGACAGGGCAATCAGCCCCAGCATTTT.

The J gene is TRBJ1-5, the V gene TRBV6-1, with D perhaps matching TRBD1 (6 bases). The CDR3 covers 15 residues. Germline V lookup: CDR1 MNHNS, CDR2 SASEGT. V was trimmed by 0 bases and J by 5 bases, leaving 11 bases between them. The CDR3 DNA reads TGTGCCAGCAGTGAAGCGGGGGGGCCCTATCAGCCCCAGCATTTT. Amino acids: CASSEAGGPYQPQHF.

The chain is built from TRBV5-1 and TRBJ1-2; D is possibly TRBD1 (6 bases). The CDR3 length is 13 residues. Germline lookup yields CDR1 SGHRS and CDR2 YFSETQ. The V and J ends lost 5 bases and 8 bases respectively, with 16 bases between them. The CDR3 DNA follows: TGCGCCAGCAGAAGGGGGTTATTAGGCGGCTACACCTTC. Amino acid sequence: CASRRGLLGGYTF.